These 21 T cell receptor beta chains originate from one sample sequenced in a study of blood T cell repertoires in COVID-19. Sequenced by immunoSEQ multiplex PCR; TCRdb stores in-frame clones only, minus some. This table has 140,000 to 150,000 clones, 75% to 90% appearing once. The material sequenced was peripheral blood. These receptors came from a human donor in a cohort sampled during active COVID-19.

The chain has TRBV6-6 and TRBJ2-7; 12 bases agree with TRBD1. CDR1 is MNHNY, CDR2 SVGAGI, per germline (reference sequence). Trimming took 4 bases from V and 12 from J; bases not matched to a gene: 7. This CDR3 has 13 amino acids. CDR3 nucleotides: TGTGCCAGCAGTTCGGGGACAGGGGGCGCGTTGTACGTC. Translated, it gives CASSSGTGGALYV.

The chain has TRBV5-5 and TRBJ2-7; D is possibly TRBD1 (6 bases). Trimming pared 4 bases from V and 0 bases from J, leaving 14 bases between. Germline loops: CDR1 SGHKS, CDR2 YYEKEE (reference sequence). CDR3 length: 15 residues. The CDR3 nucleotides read TGTGCCAGCAGCCACCCAGGGGCTAGCTCCTACGAGCAGTACTTC. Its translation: CASSHPGASSYEQYF.

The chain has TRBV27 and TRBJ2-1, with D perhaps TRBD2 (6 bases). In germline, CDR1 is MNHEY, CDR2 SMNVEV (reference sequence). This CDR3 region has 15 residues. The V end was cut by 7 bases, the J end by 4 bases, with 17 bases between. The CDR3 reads CASMGGLGNYNEQFF. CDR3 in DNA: TGTGCCAGCATGGGAGGACTTGGAAATTACAATGAGCAGTTCTTC.

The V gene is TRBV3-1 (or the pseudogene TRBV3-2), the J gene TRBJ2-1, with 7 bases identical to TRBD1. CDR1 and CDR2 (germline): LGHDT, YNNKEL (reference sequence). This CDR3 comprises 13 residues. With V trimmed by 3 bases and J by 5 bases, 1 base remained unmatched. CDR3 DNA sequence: TGTGCCAGCAGCCAGACAGGGAACAATGAGCAGTTCTTC. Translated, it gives CASSQTGNNEQFF.

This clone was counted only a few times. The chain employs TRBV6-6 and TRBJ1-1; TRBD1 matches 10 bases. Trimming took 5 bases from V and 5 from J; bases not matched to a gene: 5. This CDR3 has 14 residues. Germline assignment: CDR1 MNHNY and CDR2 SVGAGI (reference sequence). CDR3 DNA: TGTGCCAGCAGTCTGGGGACAGGGGTGACTGAAGCTTTCTTT. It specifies CASSLGTGVTEAFF.

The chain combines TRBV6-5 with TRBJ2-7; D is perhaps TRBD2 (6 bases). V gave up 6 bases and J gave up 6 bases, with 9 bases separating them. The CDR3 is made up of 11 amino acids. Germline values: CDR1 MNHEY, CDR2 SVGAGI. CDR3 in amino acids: CASRQEGEQYV. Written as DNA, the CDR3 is TGTGCCAGCAGACAGGAGGGCGAGCAGTACGTC.

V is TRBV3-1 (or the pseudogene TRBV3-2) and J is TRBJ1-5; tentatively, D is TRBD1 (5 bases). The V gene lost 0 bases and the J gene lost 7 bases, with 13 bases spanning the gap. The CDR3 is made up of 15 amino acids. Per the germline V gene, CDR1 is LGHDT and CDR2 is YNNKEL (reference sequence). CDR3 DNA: TGTGCCAGCAGCCAAGAAGGGCAGGGAATCCAGCCCCAGCATTTT. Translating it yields CASSQEGQGIQPQHF.

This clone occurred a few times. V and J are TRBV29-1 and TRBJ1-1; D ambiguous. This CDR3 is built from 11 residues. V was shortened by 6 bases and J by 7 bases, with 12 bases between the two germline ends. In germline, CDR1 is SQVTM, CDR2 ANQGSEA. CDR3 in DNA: TGCAGCGTCCTAAATTCCGGTGAAGCTTTCTTT. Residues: CSVLNSGEAFF.

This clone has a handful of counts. The DNA for the CDR3 is TGTGCCAGCAGCTCCTTCACAGGGGCCGCAGATACGCAGTATTTT. This gives the protein CASSSFTGAADTQYF. The J gene is TRBJ2-3, the V gene TRBV7-6, with 7 bases identical to TRBD1. Germline V gene data show CDR1 as SGHVS and CDR2 as FNYEAQ. The junction had 8 bases not matched to a gene; V was cut back by 4 bases and J by 4 bases. The CDR3 contains 15 residues. Based on the CDR3 plus reference TRBV7-6 and TRBJ2-3, the full variable domain is GAGVSQSPRYKVTKRGQDVALRCDPISGHVSLYWYRQALGQGPEFLTYFNYEAQQDKSGLPNDRFSAERPEGSISTLTIQRTEQRDSAMYRCASSSFTGAADTQYFGPGTRLTVL.

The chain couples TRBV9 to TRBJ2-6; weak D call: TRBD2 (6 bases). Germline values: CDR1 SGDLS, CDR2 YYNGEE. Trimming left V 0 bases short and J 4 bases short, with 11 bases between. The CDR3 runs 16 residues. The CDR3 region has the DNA TGTGCCAGCAGCGTAGTGGCGGCGGGAGGGGCCAACGTCCTGACTTTC. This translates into CASSVVAAGGANVLTF.

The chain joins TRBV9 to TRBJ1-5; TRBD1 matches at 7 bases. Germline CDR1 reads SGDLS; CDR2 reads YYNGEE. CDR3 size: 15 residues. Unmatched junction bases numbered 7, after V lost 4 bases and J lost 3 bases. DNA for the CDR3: TGTGCCAGCAGCCCATTGGGACAGCTCAATCAGCCCCAGCATTTT. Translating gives CASSPLGQLNQPQHF.

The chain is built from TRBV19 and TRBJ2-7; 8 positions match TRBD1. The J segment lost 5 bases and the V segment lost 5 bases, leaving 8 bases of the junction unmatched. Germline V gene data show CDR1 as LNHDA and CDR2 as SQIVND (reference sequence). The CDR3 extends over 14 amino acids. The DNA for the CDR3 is TGTGCCAGTAGTTTCGGACAGGGAGGAAACGAGCAGTACGTC. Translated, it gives CASSFGQGGNEQYV.

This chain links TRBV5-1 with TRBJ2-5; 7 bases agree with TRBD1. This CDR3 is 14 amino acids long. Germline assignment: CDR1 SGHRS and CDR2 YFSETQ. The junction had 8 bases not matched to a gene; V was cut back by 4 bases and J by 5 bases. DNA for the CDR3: TGCGCCAGCAGCCCGACAGGGCGGCGGGAGACCCAGTACTTC. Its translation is CASSPTGRRETQYF.

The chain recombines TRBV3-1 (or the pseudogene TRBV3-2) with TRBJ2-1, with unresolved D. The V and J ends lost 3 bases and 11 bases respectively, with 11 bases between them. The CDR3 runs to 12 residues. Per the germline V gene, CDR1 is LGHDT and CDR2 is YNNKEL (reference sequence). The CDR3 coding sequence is TGTGCCAGCAGCCAGAGTGCGAACCAGCAGTTCTTC. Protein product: CASSQSANQQFF.

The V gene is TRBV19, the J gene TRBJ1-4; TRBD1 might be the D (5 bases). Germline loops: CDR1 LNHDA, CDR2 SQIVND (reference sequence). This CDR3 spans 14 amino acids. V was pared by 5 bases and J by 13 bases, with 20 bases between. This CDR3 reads CASSPPGGAGGLFF. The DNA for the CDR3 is TGTGCCAGTAGTCCGCCGGGGGGAGCGGGAGGACTGTTTTTT.

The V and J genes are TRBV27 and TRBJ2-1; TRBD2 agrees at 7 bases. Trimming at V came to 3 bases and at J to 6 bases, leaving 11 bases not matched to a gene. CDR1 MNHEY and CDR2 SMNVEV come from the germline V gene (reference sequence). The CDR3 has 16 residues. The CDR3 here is CASSFGGGRAPNEQFF. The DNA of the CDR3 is TGTGCCAGCAGTTTTGGGGGGGGGAGGGCCCCCAATGAGCAGTTCTTC.

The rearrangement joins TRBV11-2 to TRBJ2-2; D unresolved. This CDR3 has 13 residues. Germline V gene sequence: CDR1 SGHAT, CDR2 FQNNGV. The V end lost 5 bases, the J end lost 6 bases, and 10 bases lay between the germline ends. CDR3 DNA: TGTGCCAGCAGCCAAACAAGATCCGGGGAGCTGTTTTTT. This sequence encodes CASSQTRSGELFF.

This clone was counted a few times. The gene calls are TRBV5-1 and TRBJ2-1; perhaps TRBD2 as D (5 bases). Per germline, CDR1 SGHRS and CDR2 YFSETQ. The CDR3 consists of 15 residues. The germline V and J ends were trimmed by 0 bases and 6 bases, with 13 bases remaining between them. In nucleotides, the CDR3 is TGCGCCAGCAGCTTGGGAACGGGGAACTTCAATGAGCAGTTCTTC. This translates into CASSLGTGNFNEQFF. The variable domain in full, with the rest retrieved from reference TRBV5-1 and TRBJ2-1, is KAGVTQTPRYLIKTRGQQVTLSCSPISGHRSVSWYQQTPGQGLQFLFEYFSETQRNKGNFPGRFSGRQFSNSRSEMNVSTLELGDSALYLCASSLGTGNFNEQFFGPGTRLTVL.

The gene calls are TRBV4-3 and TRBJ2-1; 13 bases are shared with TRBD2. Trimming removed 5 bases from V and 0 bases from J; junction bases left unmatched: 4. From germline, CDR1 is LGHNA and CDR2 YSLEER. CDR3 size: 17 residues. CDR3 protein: CASSNGLAGASYNEQFF. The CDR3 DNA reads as TGCGCCAGCAGCAACGGACTAGCGGGGGCCTCCTACAATGAGCAGTTCTTC.

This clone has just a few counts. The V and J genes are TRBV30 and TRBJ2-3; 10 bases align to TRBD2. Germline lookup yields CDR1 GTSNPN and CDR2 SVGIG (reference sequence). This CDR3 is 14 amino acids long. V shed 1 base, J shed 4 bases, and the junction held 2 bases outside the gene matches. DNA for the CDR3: TGTGCCTGGAGTGCTGGACTAGCGGCAGATACGCAGTATTTT. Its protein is CAWSAGLAADTQYF.

The CDR3: CASSSSGGGSTDTQYF. In nucleotides, the CDR3 is TGTGCCAGCAGTTCTAGCGGGGGGGGAAGCACAGATACGCAGTATTTT. This chain uses TRBV2 with TRBJ2-3; 12 bases fit TRBD2. The CDR3 contains 16 residues. Germline trimming cut 5 bases from V and 0 bases from J; bases unmatched to any gene: 3. From germline, CDR1 is SNHLY and CDR2 FYNNEI.